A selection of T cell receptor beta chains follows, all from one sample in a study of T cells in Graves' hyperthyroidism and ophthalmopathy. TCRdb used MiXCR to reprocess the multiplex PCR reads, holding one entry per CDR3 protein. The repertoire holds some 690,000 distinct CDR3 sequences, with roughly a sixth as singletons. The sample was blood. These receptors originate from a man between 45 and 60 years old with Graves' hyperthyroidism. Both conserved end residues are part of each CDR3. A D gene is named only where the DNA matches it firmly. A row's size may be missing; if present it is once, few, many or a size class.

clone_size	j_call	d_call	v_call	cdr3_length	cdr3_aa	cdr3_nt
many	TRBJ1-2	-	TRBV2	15	CASRVTGSKNYGYTF	TGTGCCAGCAGGGTCACAGGGTCCAAGAACTATGGCTACACCTTC
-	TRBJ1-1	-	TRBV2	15	CASSDRGTYSTRAFF	TGTGCCAGCAGTGACCGGGGGACCTACTCCACAAGAGCTTTCTTT
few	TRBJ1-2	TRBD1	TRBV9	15	CASSDGTGGYYGYTF	TGTGCCAGCAGCGACGGGACAGGGGGCTACTATGGCTACACCTTC
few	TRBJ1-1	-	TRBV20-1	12	CSARDSTVEAFF	TGCAGTGCTAGAGATTCCACAGTTGAAGCTTTCTTT
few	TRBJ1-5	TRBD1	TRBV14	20	CASSQAPRHSKSGGNQPQHF	TGTGCCAGCAGCCAAGCCCCAAGACACTCTAAATCAGGGGGGAATCAGCCCCAGCATTTT
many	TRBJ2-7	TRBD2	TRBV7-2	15	CASSLATSGSYEQYF	TGTGCCAGCAGCTTAGCGACTAGCGGGAGCTACGAGCAGTACTTC
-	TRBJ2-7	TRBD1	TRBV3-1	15	CASSQEGQGANEQYF	TGTGCCAGCAGCCAAGAGGGACAGGGGGCCAACGAGCAGTACTTC
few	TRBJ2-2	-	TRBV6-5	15	CASSYSRVGTGELFF	TGTGCCAGCAGTTACTCCAGGGTGGGCACCGGGGAGCTGTTTTTT
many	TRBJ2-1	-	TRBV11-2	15	CASSRDRSSYNEQFF	TGTGCCAGCAGCCGGGACCGGAGCTCCTACAATGAGCAGTTCTTC
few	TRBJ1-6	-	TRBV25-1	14	CASSEGFRDSPLHF	TGTGCCAGCAGTGAAGGGTTCCGGGATTCACCCCTCCACTTT
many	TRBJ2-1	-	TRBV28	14	CASSPWDGYNEQFF	TGTGCCAGCAGTCCCTGGGACGGATACAATGAGCAGTTCTTC
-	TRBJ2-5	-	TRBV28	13	CASSIGTAETQYF	TGTGCCAGCAGTATAGGGACTGCGGAGACCCAGTACTTC
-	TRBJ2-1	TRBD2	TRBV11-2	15	CASSQPRDYYNEQFF	TGTGCCAGCAGCCAACCCCGGGACTATTACAATGAGCAGTTCTTC
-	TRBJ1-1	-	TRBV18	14	CASSTPSLITEAFF	TGTGCCAGCTCAACCCCGTCCCTTATTACTGAAGCTTTCTTT
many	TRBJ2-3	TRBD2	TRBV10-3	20	CAISEVPPGLAGGESDTQYF	TGTGCCATCAGTGAGGTGCCCCCCGGACTAGCGGGAGGGGAGTCAGATACGCAGTATTTT
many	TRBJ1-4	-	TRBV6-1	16	CASSPFAIATNEKLFF	TGTGCCAGCAGCCCTTTTGCTATTGCAACTAATGAAAAACTGTTTTTT
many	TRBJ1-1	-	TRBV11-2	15	CASSHAQELNTEAFF	TGTGCCAGCAGTCACGCCCAGGAGTTAAACACTGAAGCTTTCTTT
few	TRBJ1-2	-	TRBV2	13	CASLGTGGDGYTF	TGTGCCAGCCTCGGTACGGGGGGTGATGGCTACACCTTC
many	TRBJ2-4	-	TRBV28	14	CASGETKIKNIQYF	TGTGCCAGCGGGGAGACGAAAATCAAAAACATTCAGTACTTC
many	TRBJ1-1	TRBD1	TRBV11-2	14	CASSPRTGQTEAFF	TGTGCCAGCAGCCCTAGGACAGGGCAGACTGAAGCTTTCTTT
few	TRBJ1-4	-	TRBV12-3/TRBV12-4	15	CASSLYGVGNEKLFF	TGTGCCAGCAGTTTATACGGAGTCGGGAATGAAAAACTGTTTTTT
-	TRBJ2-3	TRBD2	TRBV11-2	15	CASSWITSVTDTQYF	TGTGCCAGCAGCTGGATCACTAGCGTTACAGATACGCAGTATTTT
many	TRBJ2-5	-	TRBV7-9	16	CASSFFPRAPQETQYF	TGTGCCAGCAGCTTCTTTCCACGGGCACCGCAAGAGACCCAGTACTTC
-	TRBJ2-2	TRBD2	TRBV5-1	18	CASSGLTSGRGRTGELFF	TGCGCCAGCAGCGGACTGACTAGCGGGAGGGGTAGGACCGGGGAGCTGTTTTTT
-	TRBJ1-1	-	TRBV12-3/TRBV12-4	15	CASSLNSGKNTEAFF	TGTGCCAGCAGTTTAAATTCAGGAAAGAACACTGAAGCTTTCTTT
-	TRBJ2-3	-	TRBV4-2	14	CATQRRVGTDTQYF	TGTGCCACCCAAAGGAGGGTGGGCACAGATACGCAGTATTTT
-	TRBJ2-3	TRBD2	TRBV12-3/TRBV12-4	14	CASSPSGMTDTQYF	TGTGCCAGCAGTCCTAGCGGGATGACAGATACGCAGTATTTT
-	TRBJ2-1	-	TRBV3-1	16	CASSHISRGGWNEQFF	TGTGCCAGCAGCCACATCTCTCGCGGAGGTTGGAATGAGCAGTTCTTC
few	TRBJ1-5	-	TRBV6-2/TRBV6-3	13	CASSYEGVQPQHF	TGTGCCAGCAGTTACGAAGGTGTTCAGCCCCAGCATTTT
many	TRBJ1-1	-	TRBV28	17	CASSLGGANFLLGEAFF	TGTGCCAGCAGTTTAGGGGGGGCAAATTTTCTATTGGGTGAAGCTTTCTTT
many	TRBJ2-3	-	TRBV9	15	CASSAGGPNTDTQYF	TGTGCCAGCAGCGCCGGAGGACCAAACACAGATACGCAGTATTTT
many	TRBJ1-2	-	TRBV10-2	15	CASSIGQTVIYGYTF	TGCGCCAGCAGTATTGGACAGACCGTCATCTATGGCTACACCTTC
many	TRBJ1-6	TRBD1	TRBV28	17	CASTLLTGGSYNSPLHF	TGTGCCAGCACTCTTTTGACAGGGGGGTCCTATAATTCACCCCTCCACTTT
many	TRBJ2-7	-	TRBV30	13	CAWSQLSGDEQYF	TGTGCCTGGAGCCAACTCTCTGGCGACGAGCAGTACTTC
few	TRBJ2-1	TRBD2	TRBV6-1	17	CASSEDVRTSAYNEQFF	TGTGCCAGCAGTGAAGACGTCAGGACTAGCGCCTACAATGAGCAGTTCTTC
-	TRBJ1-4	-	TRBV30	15	CAWSVGSALNEKLFF	TGTGCCTGGAGTGTAGGGTCAGCTCTAAATGAAAAACTGTTTTTT
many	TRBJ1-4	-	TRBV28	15	CASSLLQERNEKLFF	TGTGCCAGCAGTTTACTACAGGAGCGTAATGAAAAACTGTTTTTT
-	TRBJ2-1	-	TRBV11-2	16	CASSLVGGSWDNEQFF	TGTGCCAGCAGCTTAGTAGGTGGGAGCTGGGACAATGAGCAGTTCTTC
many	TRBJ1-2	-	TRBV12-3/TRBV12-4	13	CASSPGDPGGYTF	TGTGCCAGCAGCCCAGGAGACCCTGGGGGCTACACCTTC
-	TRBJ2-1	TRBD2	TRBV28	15	CASRLGGSGSLEQFF	TGTGCCAGCAGGCTGGGGGGTAGCGGGAGCCTTGAGCAGTTCTTC
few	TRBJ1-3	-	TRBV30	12	CAWRSSGNTIYF	TGTGCCTGGAGGTCCTCTGGAAACACCATATATTTT
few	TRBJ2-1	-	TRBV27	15	CASMGASATYNEQLF	TGTGCCAGCATGGGGGCTTCTGCTACCTACAATGAGCAGCTCTTC
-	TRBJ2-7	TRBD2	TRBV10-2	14	CASDFSGSSYEQYF	TGCGCCAGCGATTTTAGCGGGAGCTCCTACGAGCAGTACTTC
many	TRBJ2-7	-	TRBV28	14	CASSHGLDPYEQYF	TGCGCCAGCAGCCATGGACTGGACCCCTACGAGCAGTACTTC
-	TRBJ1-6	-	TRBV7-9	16	CASSAFGGSYNSPLHF	TGTGCCAGCAGCGCCTTCGGCGGGTCCTATAATTCACCCCTCCACTTT
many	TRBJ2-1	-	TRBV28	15	CASSLGRSSYNEQFF	TGTGCCAGCAGCTTAGGGCGGAGCTCCTACAATGAGCAGTTCTTC
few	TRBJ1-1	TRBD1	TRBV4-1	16	CASSHGTGGVGTEAFF	TGCGCCAGCAGCCATGGGACAGGGGGCGTAGGAACTGAAGCTTTCTTT
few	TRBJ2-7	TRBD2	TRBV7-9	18	CASQRGTSANPRSYEQYF	TGTGCCAGCCAGCGGGGGACTAGCGCAAACCCCCGATCCTACGAGCAGTACTTC
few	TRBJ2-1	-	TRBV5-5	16	CATKPTGTSSYNEQFF	TGTGCCACCAAACCGACAGGAACGAGCTCCTACAATGAGCAGTTCTTC
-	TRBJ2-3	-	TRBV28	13	CATEGGSTDTQYF	TGTGCCACCGAAGGGGGTAGCACAGATACGCAGTATTTT
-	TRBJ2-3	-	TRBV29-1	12	CSAEISTDTQYF	TGCAGCGCCGAAATTAGCACAGATACGCAGTATTTT
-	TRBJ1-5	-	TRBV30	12	CAWSSGVQPQHF	TGTGCCTGGAGCTCAGGGGTTCAGCCCCAGCATTTT
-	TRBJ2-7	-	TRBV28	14	CASTYRDVPYEQYF	TGTGCCAGCACATACCGGGACGTCCCCTACGAGCAGTACTTC
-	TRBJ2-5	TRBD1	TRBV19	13	CATEDRAKETQYF	TGTGCCACCGAGGACAGGGCCAAAGAGACCCAGTACTTC
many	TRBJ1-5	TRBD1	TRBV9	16	CASSEGDRGGDQPQHF	TGTGCCAGCAGCGAAGGAGACAGGGGTGGGGATCAGCCCCAGCATTTT
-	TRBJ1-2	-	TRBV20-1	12	CSAKADTYGYTF	TGCAGTGCTAAGGCGGACACCTATGGCTACACCTTC
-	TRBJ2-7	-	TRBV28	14	CASTYRDTAYEQYF	TGTGCCAGCACTTACCGGGACACCGCCTACGAGCAGTACTTC
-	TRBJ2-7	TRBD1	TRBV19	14	CASSIGQGTYEQYF	TGTGCCAGTAGTATAGGACAGGGCACCTACGAGCAGTACTTC
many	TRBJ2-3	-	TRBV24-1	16	CATSDLPGMGTDTQYF	TGTGCCACCAGTGATTTGCCCGGGATGGGGACAGATACGCAGTATTTT